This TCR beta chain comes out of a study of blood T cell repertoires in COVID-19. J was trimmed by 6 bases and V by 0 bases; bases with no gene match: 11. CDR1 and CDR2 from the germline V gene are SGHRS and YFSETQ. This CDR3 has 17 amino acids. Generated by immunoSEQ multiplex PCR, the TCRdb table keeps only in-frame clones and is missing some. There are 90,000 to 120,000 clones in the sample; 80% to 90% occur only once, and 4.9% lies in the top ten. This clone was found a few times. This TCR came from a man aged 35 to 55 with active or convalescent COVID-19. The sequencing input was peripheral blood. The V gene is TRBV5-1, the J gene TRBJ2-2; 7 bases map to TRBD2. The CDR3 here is CASSLAQAGVKAGELFF. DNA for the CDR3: TGCGCCAGCAGCTTGGCCCAGGCGGGAGTTAAAGCCGGGGAGCTGTTTTTT.